Shown below are 29 T cell receptor beta chains from a single sample sequenced in a study of response to subunit inactivated influenza vaccine. MiXCR, run by TCRdb on the RT-PCR reads, gives a single entry per CDR3 protein. This table has about 520,000 distinct CDR3 sequences, roughly 7.9% appearing once. Source: PBMCs from blood, taken less than 30 months after vaccination. Every receptor here comes from a man between 50 and 70 years old who received an inactivated influenza vaccine.

This clonotype was counted at least ten times. The chain recombines TRBV20-1 with TRBJ2-2, with 7 bases lining up with TRBD2. Germline CDR1 reads DFQATT; CDR2 reads SNEGSKA (reference sequence). The CDR3 consists of 15 residues. With 5 bases clipped from V and 5 bases from J, the junction kept 11 bases outside the gene matches. Here the CDR3 reads CSALTSSRVTGELFF. The CDR3 bases are TGCAGTGCTCTGACTAGCTCTCGGGTGACCGGGGAGCTGTTTTTT.

The V and J genes are TRBV4-3 and TRBJ2-2; TRBD2 aligns across 13 bases. The ends lost 3 bases at V and 6 bases at J; junction bases unmatched: 4. Germline lookup yields CDR1 LGHNA and CDR2 YSLEER. CDR3 size: 16 residues. DNA of the CDR3: TGCGCCAGCAGCCAGCGGACTAGCGGGGGCCCCGGGGAGCTGTTTTTT. This sequence encodes CASSQRTSGGPGELFF.

A few counts support this clonotype. This chain connects TRBV12-3 or TRBV12-4 to TRBJ2-7; a possible D gene is TRBD2 (7 bases). CDR3 length: 16 residues. With 3 bases removed from V and 5 bases from J, the gap between germline ends came to 20 bases. In DNA, the CDR3 is TGTGCCAGCAGTTTGGGGGCCGGGGAGGGCCGCCACGAGCAGTACTTC. Amino acids: CASSLGAGEGRHEQYF.

This clonotype appeared many times. The CDR3 loop reads CASGTASRSEAFF. The CDR3 nucleotides are TGCGCCAGCGGGACAGCCAGTCGATCTGAAGCTTTCTTT. V usage is TRBV5-1 and J usage is TRBJ1-1; 7 bases fit TRBD1. The CDR3 has 13 residues. J lost 6 bases, V lost 7 bases, and 9 bases had no gene match. Germline values: CDR1 SGHRS, CDR2 YFSETQ.

This rearrangement joins TRBV6-1 to TRBJ2-7, with a weak D call TRBD1 (6 bases). The CDR3 loop spans 13 amino acids. Germline V lookup: CDR1 MNHNS, CDR2 SASEGT. Trimming pared 8 bases from V and 5 bases from J, leaving 16 bases between. The CDR3 here is CASSGAGFNEQYF. The CDR3 DNA is TGTGCCAGCTCAGGGGCAGGGTTCAACGAGCAGTACTTC.

This chain connects TRBV7-6 to TRBJ2-3, with 10 nucleotides matching TRBD2. CDR3 length equals 14 residues. Germline CDR1 is SGHVS and CDR2 is FNYEAQ. V lost 5 bases to trimming and J lost 1 base; unmatched junction nucleotides: 0. The CDR3 is CASSGLAGTDTQYF. CDR3 DNA: TGTGCCAGCAGCGGACTAGCGGGCACAGATACGCAGTATTTT.

This clonotype turned up a few times. This chain uses TRBV4-2 with TRBJ1-4; D is perhaps TRBD1 (5 bases). The CDR3 is 17 amino acids. Trimming cost V 4 bases and J 2 bases, with 17 bases left between them. Germline-derived CDR1 and CDR2 are LGHNA and YNFKEQ. The CDR3 is CASSLQPGPTTNEKLFF. In DNA form, the CDR3 reads TGTGCCAGCAGCCTCCAACCGGGACCCACCACTAATGAAAAACTGTTTTTT.

At least ten counts were recorded for this clonotype. The gene calls are TRBV3-1 and TRBJ2-3, with 9 bases fitting TRBD2. Germline V gene sequence: CDR1 LGHDT, CDR2 YNNKEL (reference sequence). V trimming: 6 bases; J trimming: 3 bases; junction bases outside the gene matches: 7. There are 15 residues in the CDR3. The CDR3 DNA reads as TGTGCCAGCAGTACAAGCGGGGGGTTGACAGATACGCAGTATTTT. Residues: CASSTSGGLTDTQYF.

The chain carries TRBV5-6 and TRBJ2-7; 9 positions match TRBD1. The junction had 9 bases not matched to a gene; V was cut back by 4 bases and J by 4 bases. This CDR3 region has 15 residues. Germline lookup yields CDR1 SGHDT and CDR2 YYEEEE. The CDR3 DNA is TGTGCCAGCAGCGATCGGACAGGGGTATTTTACGAGCAGTACTTC. Encoded protein: CASSDRTGVFYEQYF.

This clonotype was picked up many times. The chain has TRBV20-1 and TRBJ2-1, with 9 bases matching TRBD2. V dropped 6 bases and J dropped 8; count of bases not matched to a gene: 11. Germline V gene lookup returns CDR1 DFQATT and CDR2 SNEGSKA (reference sequence). The CDR3 is made up of 14 amino acids. CDR3 amino acids: CSAQSGGTLDEQFF. The DNA of the CDR3 is TGCAGTGCCCAAAGCGGGGGGACCCTAGATGAGCAGTTCTTC.

This clonotype was seen a handful of times. The chain is built from TRBV20-1 and TRBJ2-5; D is ambiguous. CDR1 DFQATT and CDR2 SNEGSKA come from the germline V gene (reference sequence). Deletions cut 4 bases from V and 0 bases from J, with 18 bases between. CDR3 size: 16 residues. This CDR3 reads CSAKPGGIGYQETQYF. The DNA of the CDR3 is TGCAGTGCTAAGCCCGGCGGAATTGGGTACCAAGAGACCCAGTACTTC.

In this sample, this clonotype turned up many times. V is TRBV24-1 and J is TRBJ2-1, with D possibly being TRBD1 or TRBD2 (7 bases each). V dropped 7 bases and J dropped 10 bases, with 16 bases sitting between them. This CDR3 is built from 13 residues. Germline-derived CDR1 and CDR2 are KGHDR and SFDVKD. The DNA of the CDR3 is TGTGCCACCAGCGATCCAGGGGGGGAGGAGCAGTTCTTC. As protein: CATSDPGGEEQFF.

The chain joins TRBV10-3 to TRBJ2-3; weak D call: TRBD1 (6 bases). The CDR3 runs 16 residues. V lost 2 bases to trimming and J lost 3 bases, with 15 bases between them. The germline CDR1 and CDR2 sequences are ENHRY and SYGVKD. CDR3 region: CAISERAGVVTDTQYF. The CDR3 nucleotides are TGTGCCATCAGTGAGAGGGCAGGGGTTGTGACAGATACGCAGTATTTT.

This clonotype was seen only a few times. The chain recombines TRBV5-8 with TRBJ2-1; D is perhaps TRBD1 (6 bases). V was cut by 6 bases and J by 10 bases, with 20 bases left in between. CDR3 length equals 14 residues. The germline CDR1 and CDR2 sequences are SGHTS and YDEGEE. In DNA, the CDR3 is TGTGCCAGCAACCTCAAGAGGGGGAGCACGGAGCAGTTCTTC. This codes for CASNLKRGSTEQFF. Full variable domain (missing parts from reference TRBV5-8 and TRBJ2-1): EAGVTQSPTHLIKTRGQQATLRCSPISGHTSVYWYQQALGLGLQFLLWYDEGEERNRGNFPPRFSGRQFPNYSSELNVNALELEDSALYLCASNLKRGSTEQFFGPGTRLTVL.

This clonotype appeared many times. The chain uses TRBV29-1 and TRBJ2-2; 11 bases are a match to TRBD2. Germline CDR1 is SQVTM and CDR2 is ANQGSEA. The J segment lost 4 bases and the V segment lost 6 bases, leaving 10 bases of the junction unmatched. CDR3 length: 16 residues. The CDR3 sequence is CSVMMGLAAPTGELFF. As DNA, the CDR3 is TGCAGCGTGATGATGGGACTAGCGGCCCCCACCGGGGAGCTGTTTTTT.

This clonotype was detected many times. V is TRBV19 and J is TRBJ1-2, with a possible D match to TRBD1 (5 bases). This CDR3 region has 13 residues. CDR1 and CDR2 (germline): LNHDA, SQIVND (reference sequence). The V and J ends lost 8 bases and 4 bases respectively, with 14 bases between them. This CDR3 is CASGDGGAYGYTF. The CDR3, as DNA: TGTGCCAGTGGGGACGGCGGGGCCTATGGCTACACCTTC.

This clonotype has just a few counts. V and J are TRBV19 and TRBJ2-5, with D maybe TRBD2 (5 bases). Trimming cost V 5 bases and J 4 bases, with 11 bases left between them. The CDR3 contains 13 residues. Germline CDR1 reads LNHDA; CDR2 reads SQIVND (reference sequence). CDR3 nucleotide sequence: TGTGCCAGTAGTCAACGGGAAGTAGAGACCCAGTACTTC. Protein sequence: CASSQREVETQYF. The variable domain in full, with the rest retrieved from reference TRBV19 and TRBJ2-5, is DGGITQSPKYLFRKEGQNVTLSCEQNLNHDAMYWYRQDPGQGLRLIYYSQIVNDFQKGDIAEGYSVSREKKESFPLTVTSAQKNPTAFYLCASSQREVETQYFGPGTRLLVL.

This clonotype has a count of ten or more. The genes are TRBV14 and TRBJ1-4, with D maybe TRBD1 (6 bases). Germline V lookup: CDR1 SGHDN, CDR2 FVKESK. The CDR3 spans 17 residues. V dropped 3 bases and J dropped 7 bases, with 21 bases sitting between them. The CDR3 sequence: CASSHDRATIGGEKLFF. The CDR3 coding sequence is TGTGCCAGCAGCCATGACCGGGCCACGATAGGGGGTGAAAAACTGTTTTTT.

This clonotype occurred many times. The chain combines TRBV24-1 with TRBJ2-7; perhaps D is TRBD1 or TRBD2 (6 bases each). Germline-derived CDR1 and CDR2 are KGHDR and SFDVKD. CDR3 size: 17 residues. Deletions cut 3 bases from V and 2 bases from J, with 19 bases between. CDR3 amino acids: CATSDLPPGATTYEQYF. The CDR3 nucleotides are TGTGCCACCAGTGATCTACCACCGGGGGCAACAACCTACGAGCAGTACTTC.

The V and J genes are TRBV7-3 and TRBJ2-6; the D is unclear. V dropped 7 bases and J dropped 1 base, with 5 bases sitting between them. Germline-derived CDR1 and CDR2 are SGHTA and FQGTGA. The CDR3 runs 13 residues. The CDR3 sequence is CASTGSGANVLTF. CDR3 bases: TGTGCCAGCACCGGGTCTGGGGCCAACGTCCTGACTTTC.

This clonotype occurred many times. The rearrangement uses TRBV10-3 and TRBJ2-3, with a possible D match to TRBD2 (6 bases). The V gene lost 0 bases and the J gene lost 6 bases, with 16 bases spanning the gap. This CDR3 is built from 16 residues. CDR1 and CDR2 from the germline V gene are ENHRY and SYGVKD. The CDR3 DNA reads as TGTGCCATCAGTGAGTCGCAACTAGCCCCACCGGATACGCAGTATTTT. This codes for CAISESQLAPPDTQYF.

Ten or more counts support this clonotype. The chain couples TRBV27 to TRBJ2-7, with D possibly being TRBD2 (5 bases). Germline V gene sequence: CDR1 MNHEY, CDR2 SMNVEV (reference sequence). The CDR3 contains 13 residues. The ends were cut back, 5 bases at V and 3 bases at J, with 11 bases in the middle. CDR3 residues: CASSMDGGYEQYF. The CDR3 nucleotides are TGTGCCAGCAGTATGGACGGAGGCTACGAGCAGTACTTC.

There are many counts of this clonotype. V and J are TRBV5-1 and TRBJ2-3; 11 bases map to TRBD2. The CDR3 is 16 residues long. In germline, CDR1 is SGHRS, CDR2 YFSETQ. Germline trimming cut 7 bases from V and 3 bases from J; bases unmatched to any gene: 10. CDR3 amino acids: CASRVTSGSPTDTQYF. In DNA form, the CDR3 reads TGCGCCAGCCGCGTTACTAGCGGGAGTCCAACAGATACGCAGTATTTT. Combining the CDR3 with reference TRBV5-1 and TRBJ2-3 gives the whole variable domain KAGVTQTPRYLIKTRGQQVTLSCSPISGHRSVSWYQQTPGQGLQFLFEYFSETQRNKGNFPGRFSGRQFSNSRSEMNVSTLELGDSALYLCASRVTSGSPTDTQYFGPGTRLTVL.

The rearrangement links TRBV6-1 to TRBJ1-5, with D tentatively TRBD1 (6 bases). Germline V lookup: CDR1 MNHNS, CDR2 SASEGT. Trimming pared 6 bases from V and 6 bases from J, leaving 18 bases between. This CDR3 contains 15 residues. CDR3: CASSPGQPIVQPQHF. The CDR3 DNA follows: TGTGCCAGCAGCCCCGGACAGCCGATCGTTCAGCCCCAGCATTTT.

The J gene is TRBJ2-7, the V gene TRBV5-6, with TRBD1 matching over 7 bases. This CDR3 has 14 amino acids. Germline loops: CDR1 SGHDT, CDR2 YYEEEE. V shed 3 bases and J 3 bases; nucleotides not matched to a gene: 6. The CDR3 protein is CASSWSGTDYEQYF. The CDR3, as DNA: TGTGCCAGCAGCTGGTCCGGGACAGACTACGAGCAGTACTTC. Using reference TRBV5-6 and TRBJ2-7 for the parts outside the CDR3, the full variable domain is DAGVTQSPTHLIKTRGQQVTLRCSPKSGHDTVSWYQQALGQGPQFIFQYYEEEERQRGNFPDRFSGHQFPNYSSELNVNALLLGDSALYLCASSWSGTDYEQYFGPGTRLTVT.

This clonotype was detected only a few times. This rearrangement joins TRBV11-3 to TRBJ2-1; 8 nucleotides agree with TRBD2. Germline trimming cut 5 bases from V and 4 bases from J; bases unmatched to any gene: 7. Germline V lookup: CDR1 SGHNT, CDR2 YENEEA. CDR3 length: 15 amino acids. The CDR3 sequence: CASSLRGGEYNEQFF. The CDR3 region has the DNA TGTGCCAGCAGCCTTCGGGGGGGAGAGTACAATGAGCAGTTCTTC.

This rearrangement joins TRBV6-2 or TRBV6-3 to TRBJ2-7, with TRBD1 matching 9 bases. The CDR3 length is 14 residues. Unmatched junction bases numbered 6, after V lost 6 bases and J lost 3 bases. Germline CDR1 MNHEY, CDR2 SVGEGT. The CDR3 nucleotides are TGTGCCAGCAGAACAACGGGACAGGGCTACGAGCAGTACTTC. Its protein is CASRTTGQGYEQYF.

This clonotype has more than one count but fewer than ten. CDR3 residues: CASSYRGPSMDTQYF. As DNA, the CDR3 is TGTGCCAGCAGTTACCGGGGCCCTTCAATGGATACGCAGTATTTT. The chain links TRBV6-5 to TRBJ2-3; D could derive from TRBD1 or TRBD2 (5 bases each). The CDR3 consists of 15 residues. Germline lookup yields CDR1 MNHEY and CDR2 SVGAGI. V lost 2 bases, J lost 6 bases, and 15 bases lay in between.

The chain has TRBV25-1 and TRBJ1-2; TRBD1 agrees at 9 bases. The V segment lost 3 bases and the J segment 7 bases; nucleotides outside the gene matches: 6. Germline V CDR1 and CDR2: MGHDK, SYGVNS. This CDR3 comprises 14 residues. CDR3 sequence: CASSDPGTGSGYTF. As DNA, the CDR3 is TGTGCCAGCAGTGATCCCGGGACAGGGTCTGGCTACACCTTC.